The 5 T cell receptor beta chains given below trace back to one sample, sequenced in a study of T-cell reconstitution after alpha-beta-depleted transplantation in children. Molecular barcoding with unique molecular identifiers was used for the TCRbeta library. TCRdb redid the calling of the PCR reads with MiXCR, one entry per CDR3 protein. Found here are about 460,000 distinct CDR3 sequences, roughly a tenth of them singletons; the top ten hold 2%. This sample comprised PBMCs, obtained before TCRalphabeta/CD19-depleted stem cell transplant. All receptors derive from a child aged 2 to 10 with inherited bone marrow failure, due to receive a stem cell transplant.

Many counts were recorded for this clonotype. This chain links TRBV28 with TRBJ2-7, with TRBD1 matching over 8 bases. Germline CDR1 reads MDHEN; CDR2 reads SYDVKM. CDR3 size: 15 residues. V lost 8 bases, J lost 2 bases, and 11 bases stayed unmatched. CDR3 sequence: CASGGQEIGPYEQYF. Here the CDR3 DNA reads TGTGCCAGCGGGGGACAGGAAATAGGACCCTACGAGCAGTACTTC.

This clonotype has just a few counts. V and J are TRBV4-2 and TRBJ2-7; weak D call: TRBD2 (6 bases). The CDR3 covers 14 residues. Germline CDR1 LGHNA, CDR2 YNFKEQ. V was shortened by 4 bases and J by 6 bases, with 16 bases between the two germline ends. In DNA form, the CDR3 reads TGTGCCAGCAGCCCGGGGCTAGCGATCGGCGAGCAGTACTTC. Amino acids: CASSPGLAIGEQYF.

This clonotype was detected many times. The chain joins TRBV20-1 to TRBJ2-1; TRBD2 aligns across 9 bases. Germline assignment: CDR1 DFQATT and CDR2 SNEGSKA (reference sequence). Unmatched junction bases numbered 17, after V lost 1 base and J lost 4 bases. The length of the CDR3 is 19 residues. The CDR3 is CSARGYPSSGRPPYNEQFF. CDR3 bases: TGCAGTGCTAGAGGGTACCCCTCAAGCGGGAGGCCCCCTTACAATGAGCAGTTCTTC.

This clonotype was found many times. The chain recombines TRBV25-1 with TRBJ1-2; a weak D match, TRBD1 (5 bases). The CDR3 has 15 amino acids. Germline CDR1 is MGHDK and CDR2 is SYGVNS. Trimming took 2 bases from V and 3 from J, leaving 13 bases between them. The CDR3 DNA sequence: TGTGCCAGCAGTGAAACCCCCGACAGAGACTATGGCTACACCTTC. It codes for CASSETPDRDYGYTF.

This clonotype was counted ten times or more. The genes are TRBV29-1 and TRBJ2-7, with D perhaps matching TRBD1 (6 bases). Trimming removed 5 bases from V and 3 bases from J, with 17 bases in between. Germline V gene data show CDR1 as SQVTM and CDR2 as ANQGSEA. The CDR3 totals 14 residues. CDR3 protein: CSVCPGAIIYEQYF. CDR3 sequence (DNA): TGCAGCGTTTGTCCAGGGGCGATCATCTACGAGCAGTACTTC.